This entry lists 14 T cell receptor beta chains sequenced from one sample in a study of beta chain features in type 1 diabetes. cDNA synthesis used the whole RNA isolate, giving expressed TCRB sequences. Repertoires were generated with immunoSEQ multiplex PCR, while TCRdb's copy carries only in-frame clones and drops some. The repertoire holds about 180,000 clones, about 12% seen once, with 0.62% in the top ten. Sequenced input: central memory CD4+ T cells from blood. These receptors came from a young woman in good health.

This clone turned up a few times. This chain connects TRBV28 to TRBJ2-7; D call uncertain. V shed 6 bases and J shed 5 bases, with 11 bases lying between them. Germline values: CDR1 MDHEN, CDR2 SYDVKM. The CDR3 is 12 amino acids. The CDR3 coding sequence is TGTGCCAGCAGGCTAACAGACGACGAGCAGTACTTC. The encoded protein is CASRLTDDEQYF.

This clone was observed a handful of times. The V call is TRBV19, the J call TRBJ2-1; TRBD1 agrees at 9 bases. V shed 4 bases and J 0 bases; nucleotides not matched to a gene: 4. Per germline, CDR1 LNHDA and CDR2 SQIVND (reference sequence). This CDR3 is 16 amino acids long. CDR3 protein: CASSKGQGTSYNEQFF. The CDR3, as DNA: TGTGCCAGTAGTAAGGGACAGGGTACCTCCTACAATGAGCAGTTCTTC.

This clone was recorded a few times. V gene TRBV6-6 combines with J gene TRBJ2-1, with 10 bases aligning to TRBD2. After removal of 0 bases from V and 6 bases from J, the junction contained 5 bases not matched to a gene. Germline V gene data show CDR1 as MNHNY and CDR2 as SVGAGI (reference sequence). This CDR3 is built from 16 residues. CDR3: CASSYSASGRANEQFF. The CDR3 nucleotides are TGTGCCAGCAGTTACTCAGCTAGCGGGAGAGCCAATGAGCAGTTCTTC.

This clone has a handful of counts. This rearrangement joins TRBV19 to TRBJ1-5; 7 bases are shared with TRBD1. The CDR3 length is 17 residues. V trimming: 4 bases; J trimming: 3 bases; junction bases outside the gene matches: 12. Germline V gene sequence: CDR1 LNHDA, CDR2 SQIVND (reference sequence). CDR3 nucleotides: TGTGCCAGTAGTACCACCAGGGGGTCTGGAGCCAATCAGCCCCAGCATTTT. Its translation is CASSTTRGSGANQPQHF.

For this clone: Other DNA sequences in the same sample also yield this CDR3. The V gene is TRBV28, the J gene TRBJ1-5; TRBD1 agrees at 7 bases. The CDR3 consists of 15 residues. Germline CDR1 is MDHEN and CDR2 is SYDVKM. After removal of 2 bases from V and 1 base from J, the junction contained 2 bases not matched to a gene. CDR3 nucleotide sequence: TGTGCCAGCAGTTTAAAGGGGGCGAGCAATCAGCCCCAGCATTTT. Its protein is CASSLKGASNQPQHF.

This clone was detected a few times. The V and J genes are TRBV18 and TRBJ1-2; 9 bases match TRBD1. The trim removed 6 bases at V and 7 bases at J, leaving 12 bases unmatched. Germline CDR1 is KGHSH and CDR2 is LQKENI. The CDR3 covers 15 residues. The CDR3 sequence: CASSPAGTGLFGYTF. The CDR3 nucleotides read TGTGCCAGCTCCCCAGCCGGGACAGGGTTGTTTGGCTACACCTTC.

V is TRBV7-6 and J is TRBJ2-1; a weak D match, TRBD1 (6 bases). The germline V gene encodes CDR1 SGHVS and CDR2 FNYEAQ. The CDR3 has 15 residues. Trimming took off 6 bases at V and 6 bases at J, with 18 bases between the two ends. The CDR3 spells CASSYSIGQINEQFF. DNA for the CDR3: TGTGCCAGCAGTTATAGTATCGGACAGATCAATGAGCAGTTCTTC. Full variable domain (rest looked up from reference TRBV7-6 and TRBJ2-1): GAGVSQSPRYKVTKRGQDVALRCDPISGHVSLYWYRQALGQGPEFLTYFNYEAQQDKSGLPNDRFSAERPEGSISTLTIQRTEQRDSAMYRCASSYSIGQINEQFFGPGTRLTVL.

This chain links TRBV2 with TRBJ2-1; 9 bases are shared with TRBD2. V lost 6 bases, J lost 9 bases, and 6 bases stayed unmatched. The CDR3 has 13 residues. Per germline, CDR1 SNHLY and CDR2 FYNNEI. DNA of the CDR3: TGTGCCAGCAGCCTAGCGGGATACGGTGAGCAGTTCTTC. This gives the protein CASSLAGYGEQFF.

This clone was observed a few times. This chain links TRBV5-1 with TRBJ2-7, with D tentatively TRBD2 (6 bases). This CDR3 spans 15 amino acids. CDR1 SGHRS and CDR2 YFSETQ come from the germline V gene. The V and J ends lost 3 bases and 0 bases respectively, with 13 bases between them. The CDR3 DNA is TGCGCCAGCAGCTCCGGGACTTACAGCTCCTACGAGCAGTACTTC. Its protein product is CASSSGTYSSYEQYF.

This clone was recorded many times. The chain links TRBV5-4 to TRBJ2-3; perhaps TRBD2 as D (5 bases). The germline CDR1 and CDR2 sequences are SGHNT and YYREEE (reference sequence). The CDR3 runs to 15 residues. The V end was cut by 4 bases, the J end by 6 bases, with 18 bases between. The CDR3 bases are TGTGCCAGCAGCCTGATGACGAGAGGGTCCGATACGCAGTATTTT. Protein sequence: CASSLMTRGSDTQYF.

This rearrangement joins TRBV5-4 to TRBJ1-2, with a tentative D call TRBD1 (6 bases). V lost 3 bases and J 4 bases, leaving 10 bases between the germline ends. Germline assignment: CDR1 SGHNT and CDR2 YYREEE (reference sequence). The CDR3 covers 13 residues. This CDR3 reads CASSSQGPYGYTF. The CDR3 DNA follows: TGTGCCAGCAGCTCCCAGGGGCCCTATGGCTACACCTTC.

This clone was recorded a few times. This chain joins TRBV19 and TRBJ1-2; possibly TRBD1 for D (6 bases). The germline V and J ends were trimmed by 7 bases and 7 bases, with 10 bases remaining between them. CDR3 size: 11 residues. Germline V CDR1 and CDR2: LNHDA, SQIVND (reference sequence). CDR3 sequence: CASTGERGYTF. The CDR3 DNA sequence: TGTGCCAGTACAGGGGAGCGTGGCTACACCTTC.

The V call is TRBV28, the J call TRBJ1-5; 7 bases agree with TRBD1. Germline loops: CDR1 MDHEN, CDR2 SYDVKM. V was pared by 6 bases and J by 3 bases, with 5 bases of the junction left unmatched. This CDR3 comprises 14 residues. CDR3 loop: CASRLTGVNQPQHF. DNA for the CDR3: TGTGCCAGCAGACTTACAGGGGTCAATCAGCCCCAGCATTTT.

The genes are TRBV7-8 and TRBJ1-1; unclear D gene. The CDR3 has 13 amino acids. V dropped 6 bases and J dropped 4 bases, with 12 bases sitting between them. Germline assignment: CDR1 SGHVS and CDR2 FQNEAQ. Here the CDR3 reads CASSPLLSTEAFF. In nucleotides, the CDR3 is TGTGCCAGCAGTCCCCTTTTGAGCACTGAAGCTTTCTTT.